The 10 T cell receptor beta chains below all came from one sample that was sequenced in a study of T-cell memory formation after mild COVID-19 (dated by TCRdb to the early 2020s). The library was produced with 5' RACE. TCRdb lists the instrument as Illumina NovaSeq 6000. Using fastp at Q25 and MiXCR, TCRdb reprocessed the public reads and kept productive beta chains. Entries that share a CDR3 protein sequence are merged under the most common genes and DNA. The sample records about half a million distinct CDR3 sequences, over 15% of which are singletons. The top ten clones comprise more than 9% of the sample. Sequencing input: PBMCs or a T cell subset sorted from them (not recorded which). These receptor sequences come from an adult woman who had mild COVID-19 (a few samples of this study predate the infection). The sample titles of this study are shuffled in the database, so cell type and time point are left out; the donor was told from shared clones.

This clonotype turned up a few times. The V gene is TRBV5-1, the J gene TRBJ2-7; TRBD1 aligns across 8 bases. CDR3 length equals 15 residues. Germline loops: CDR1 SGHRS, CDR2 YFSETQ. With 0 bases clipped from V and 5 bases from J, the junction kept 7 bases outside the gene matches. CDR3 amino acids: CASSLGGADRDEQYF. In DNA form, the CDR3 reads TGCGCCAGCAGCTTGGGGGGGGCGGACAGGGACGAGCAGTACTTC.

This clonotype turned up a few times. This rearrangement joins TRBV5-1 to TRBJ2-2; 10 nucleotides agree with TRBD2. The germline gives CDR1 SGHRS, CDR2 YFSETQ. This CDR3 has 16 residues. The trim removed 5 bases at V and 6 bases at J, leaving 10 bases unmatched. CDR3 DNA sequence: TGCGCCAGCAGGAAGACGGCTAGCGGGAGTGCCGGGGAGCTGTTTTTT. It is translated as CASRKTASGSAGELFF. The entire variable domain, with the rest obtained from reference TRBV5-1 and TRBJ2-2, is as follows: KAGVTQTPRYLIKTRGQQVTLSCSPISGHRSVSWYQQTPGQGLQFLFEYFSETQRNKGNFPGRFSGRQFSNSRSEMNVSTLELGDSALYLCASRKTASGSAGELFFGEGSRLTVL.

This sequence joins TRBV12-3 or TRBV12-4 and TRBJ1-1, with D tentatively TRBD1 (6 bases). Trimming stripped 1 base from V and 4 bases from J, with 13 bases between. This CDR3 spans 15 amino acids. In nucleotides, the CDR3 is TGTGCCAGCAGTTTAGGTCGACAGGTGAGCACTGAAGCTTTCTTT. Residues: CASSLGRQVSTEAFF.

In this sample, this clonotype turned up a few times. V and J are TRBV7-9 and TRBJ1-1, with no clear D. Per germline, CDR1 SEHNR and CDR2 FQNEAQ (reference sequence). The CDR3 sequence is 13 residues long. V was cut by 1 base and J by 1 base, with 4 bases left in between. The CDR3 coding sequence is TGTGCCAGCAGCTTAGTCAAGAACACTGAAGCTTTCTTT. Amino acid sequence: CASSLVKNTEAFF.

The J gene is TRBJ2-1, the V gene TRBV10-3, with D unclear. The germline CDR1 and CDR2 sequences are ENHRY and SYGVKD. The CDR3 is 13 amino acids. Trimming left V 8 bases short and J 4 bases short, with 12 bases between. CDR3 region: CAISLEIYNEQFF. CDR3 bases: TGTGCCATCTCTTTAGAGATTTACAATGAGCAGTTCTTC.

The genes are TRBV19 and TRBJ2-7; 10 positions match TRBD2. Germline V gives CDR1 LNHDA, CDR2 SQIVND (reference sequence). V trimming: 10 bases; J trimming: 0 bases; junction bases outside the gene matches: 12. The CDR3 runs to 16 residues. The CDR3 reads CATSGTSGTFSYEQYF. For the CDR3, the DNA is TGTGCCACCTCCGGAACTAGCGGGACCTTCTCCTACGAGCAGTACTTC. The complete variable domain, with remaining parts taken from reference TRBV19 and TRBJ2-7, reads DGGITQSPKYLFRKEGQNVTLSCEQNLNHDAMYWYRQDPGQGLRLIYYSQIVNDFQKGDIAEGYSVSREKKESFPLTVTSAQKNPTAFYLCATSGTSGTFSYEQYFGPGTRLTVT.

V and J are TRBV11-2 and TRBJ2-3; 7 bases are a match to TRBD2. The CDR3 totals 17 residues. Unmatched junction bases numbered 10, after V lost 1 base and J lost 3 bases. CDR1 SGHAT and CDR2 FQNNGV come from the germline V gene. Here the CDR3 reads CASSLVGREWFTDTQYF. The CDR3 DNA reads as TGTGCCAGCAGCTTAGTCGGGCGGGAGTGGTTTACAGATACGCAGTATTTT.

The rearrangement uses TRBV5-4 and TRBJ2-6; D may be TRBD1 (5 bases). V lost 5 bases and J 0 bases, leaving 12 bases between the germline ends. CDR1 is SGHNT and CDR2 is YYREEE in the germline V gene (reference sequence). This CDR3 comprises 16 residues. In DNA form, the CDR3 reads TGTGCCAGCAGTTCAGGGTTTCCCTCTGGGGCCAACGTCCTGACTTTC. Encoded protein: CASSSGFPSGANVLTF.

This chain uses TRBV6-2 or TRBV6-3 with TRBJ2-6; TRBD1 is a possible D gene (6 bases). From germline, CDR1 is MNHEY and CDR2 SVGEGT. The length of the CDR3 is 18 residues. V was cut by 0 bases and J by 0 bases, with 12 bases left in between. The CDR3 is CASSYSTRGPSGANVLTF. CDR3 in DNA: TGTGCCAGCAGTTACTCGACCAGGGGCCCCTCTGGGGCCAACGTCCTGACTTTC.

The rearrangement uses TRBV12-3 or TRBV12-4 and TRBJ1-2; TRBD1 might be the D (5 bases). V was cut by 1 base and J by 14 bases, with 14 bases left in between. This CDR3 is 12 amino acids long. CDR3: CASSLDGRVLTF. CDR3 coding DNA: TGTGCCAGCAGTTTAGATGGCAGGGTCCTTACCTTC.